The subject of this entry is one T cell receptor (beta chain). What it binds is not known. This record comes from a study of regulatory T cells in long-lasting Graves disease. Findings of the study overall: Only a small sample size was used, which may have cut accuracy.

Specified time point: persistent/refractory GD, antithyroid drugs over 5 years with positive TRAb. After RNA was extracted from PBMCs, the TCR library was made from it. Both iRepertoire HTBI primers and Arm-PCR of CDR3 regions were used to build the TCR beta libraries. TCRdb re-derived calls from the multiplex PCR reads in MiXCR, one entry per CDR3 protein. The sample contains about 460,000 distinct CDR3 sequences, around a fifth of which appear only once. The sample in question was peripheral blood mononuclear cells (PBMCs), obtained when the disease was refractory, from a patient treated with antithyroid drugs. The TCR sequence derives from a female donor with Graves disease.

Here the CDR3 reads CASRAGQPTSGANVLTF. The CDR3 DNA follows: TGTGCCAGCCGGGCCGGGCAGCCGACCTCTGGGGCCAACGTCCTGACTTTC. The gene calls are TRBV28 and TRBJ2-6, with D unresolved. V was shortened by 8 bases and J by 0 bases, with 17 bases between the two germline ends. The CDR3 totals 17 residues. Per germline, CDR1 MDHEN and CDR2 SYDVKM. The full variable domain, its missing parts supplied by reference TRBV28 and TRBJ2-6, is DVKVTQSSRYLVKRTGEKVFLECVQDMDHENMFWYRQDPGLGLRLIYFSYDVKMKEKGDIPEGYSVSREKKERFSLILESASTNQTSMYLCASRAGQPTSGANVLTFGAGSRLTVL.